A single sample gave rise to the 8 T cell receptor beta chains below, sequenced in a study of blood T cell repertoires in COVID-19. The repertoire was sequenced with immunoSEQ multiplex PCR; TCRdb's copy has only in-frame clones and lacks some. This table has more than 90,000 clones, 80% to 95% appearing once. The sequencing sample was made of peripheral blood. The receptors originated from a man in his fifties with active COVID-19.

V is TRBV5-1 and J is TRBJ2-7; perhaps TRBD2 as D (5 bases). Germline V CDR1 and CDR2: SGHRS, YFSETQ. This CDR3 is built from 13 residues. The V gene lost 9 bases and the J gene lost 3 bases, with 16 bases spanning the gap. CDR3 DNA: TGCGCCACCCGGTTAGGACTGAGCTACGAGCAGTACTTC. It yields the protein CATRLGLSYEQYF.

This rearrangement joins TRBV11-2 to TRBJ2-7; 7 nucleotides align to TRBD1. Germline V lookup: CDR1 SGHAT, CDR2 FQNNGV. The CDR3 extends over 16 amino acids. V gave up 2 bases and J gave up 3 bases; unmatched junction bases: 10. Here the CDR3 reads CASSLRDSQVGYEQYF. CDR3 in DNA: TGTGCCAGCAGCTTACGGGACAGCCAAGTAGGCTACGAGCAGTACTTC.

This chain connects TRBV5-1 to TRBJ2-6; a weak D match, TRBD2 (6 bases). The V gene lost 6 bases and the J gene lost 0 bases, with 16 bases spanning the gap. Germline CDR1 and CDR2: SGHRS and YFSETQ. The CDR3 is 17 amino acids. The CDR3 region has the DNA TGCGCCAGCACCTGGGGTGGGACTTACTCTGGGGCCAACGTCCTGACTTTC. It yields the protein CASTWGGTYSGANVLTF.

The rearrangement links TRBV19 to TRBJ1-5; D might be TRBD1 (5 bases). The germline V gene encodes CDR1 LNHDA and CDR2 SQIVND (reference sequence). The CDR3 contains 14 residues. V lost 3 bases and J 8 bases, leaving 14 bases between the germline ends. CDR3 DNA sequence: TGTGCCAGTAGTATTACGTCCCTCAGGGAGCCCCAGCATTTT. This translates into CASSITSLREPQHF.

The chain is built from TRBV6-5 and TRBJ1-5; D possibly corresponds to TRBD1 (5 bases). The CDR3 is 14 amino acids. V was trimmed by 6 bases and J by 4 bases, leaving 13 bases between them. The germline V gene has CDR1 MNHEY and CDR2 SVGAGI. This CDR3 is CASRSSGGNQPQHF. For the CDR3, the DNA is TGTGCCAGCAGGAGTTCGGGGGGAAATCAGCCCCAGCATTTT.

This clone was counted a few times. The rearrangement uses TRBV2 and TRBJ2-5, with TRBD1 matching 9 bases. Trimming at V came to 6 bases and at J to 4 bases, leaving 9 bases not matched to a gene. CDR1 is SNHLY, CDR2 FYNNEI, per germline. The CDR3 contains 15 residues. CDR3 sequence: CASRRATGGAETQYF. The DNA of the CDR3 is TGTGCCAGCAGAAGGGCTACAGGGGGCGCAGAGACCCAGTACTTC.

The genes are TRBV28 and TRBJ2-7, with D perhaps matching TRBD1 (5 bases). The CDR3 runs 13 residues. CDR1 and CDR2 from the germline V gene are MDHEN and SYDVKM. Trimming pared 3 bases from V and 11 bases from J, leaving 17 bases between. The CDR3 nucleotides read TGTGCCAGCAGTTTTAGTAGGGGCAGCTACAAGTACTTC. Its translation is CASSFSRGSYKYF.

The chain has TRBV6-1 and TRBJ1-1, with 7 bases matching TRBD1. V shed 2 bases and J 4 bases; nucleotides not matched to a gene: 7. The CDR3 runs 15 residues. Germline CDR1 MNHNS, CDR2 SASEGT. The CDR3 spells CASSEPAGGGTEAFF. In DNA, the CDR3 is TGTGCCAGCAGTGAACCCGCAGGGGGAGGCACTGAAGCTTTCTTT.